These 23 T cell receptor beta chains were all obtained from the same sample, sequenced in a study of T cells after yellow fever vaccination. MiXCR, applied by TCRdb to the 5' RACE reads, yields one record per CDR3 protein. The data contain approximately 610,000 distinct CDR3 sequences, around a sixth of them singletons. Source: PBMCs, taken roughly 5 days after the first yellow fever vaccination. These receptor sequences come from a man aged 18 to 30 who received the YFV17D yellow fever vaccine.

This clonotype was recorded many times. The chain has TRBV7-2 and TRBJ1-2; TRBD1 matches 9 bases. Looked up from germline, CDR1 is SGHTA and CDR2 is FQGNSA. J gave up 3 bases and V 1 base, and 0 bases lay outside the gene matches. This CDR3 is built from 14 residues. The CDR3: CASSLGTGDYGYTF. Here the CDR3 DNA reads TGTGCCAGCAGCTTAGGGACAGGGGACTATGGCTACACCTTC.

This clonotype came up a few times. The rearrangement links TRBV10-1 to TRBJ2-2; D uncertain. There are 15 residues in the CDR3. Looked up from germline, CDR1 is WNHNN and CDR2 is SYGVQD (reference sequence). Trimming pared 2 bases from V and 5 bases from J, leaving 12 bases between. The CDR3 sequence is CASSESPAATGELFF. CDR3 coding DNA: TGCGCCAGCAGTGAGAGTCCCGCGGCTACCGGGGAGCTGTTTTTT.

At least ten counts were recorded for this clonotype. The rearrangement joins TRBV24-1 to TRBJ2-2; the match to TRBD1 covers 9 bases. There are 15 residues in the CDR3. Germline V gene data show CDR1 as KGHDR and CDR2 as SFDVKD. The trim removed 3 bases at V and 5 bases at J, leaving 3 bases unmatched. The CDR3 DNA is TGTGCCACCAGTGATCCGGGACAGGGTACCGGGGAGCTGTTTTTT. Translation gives CATSDPGQGTGELFF.

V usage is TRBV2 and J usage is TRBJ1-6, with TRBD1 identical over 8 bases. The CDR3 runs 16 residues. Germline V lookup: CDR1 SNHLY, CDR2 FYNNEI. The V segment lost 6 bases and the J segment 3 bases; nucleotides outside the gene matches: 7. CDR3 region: CASRAGTGSYNSPLHF. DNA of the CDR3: TGTGCCAGCAGAGCCGGGACAGGCAGCTATAATTCACCCCTCCACTTT. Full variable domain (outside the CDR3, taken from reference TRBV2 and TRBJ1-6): EPEVTQTPSHQVTQMGQEVILRCVPISNHLYFYWYRQILGQKVEFLVSFYNNEISEKSEIFDDQFSVERPDGSNFTLKIRSTKLEDSAMYFCASRAGTGSYNSPLHFGNGTRLTVT.

In nucleotides, the CDR3 is TGTGCCAGCAGCCAAGTTGGGGAGGATACGCAGTATTTT. Its protein is CASSQVGEDTQYF. This rearrangement joins TRBV4-2 to TRBJ2-3; D might be TRBD2 (5 bases). The CDR3 is 13 residues long. The germline V and J ends were trimmed by 1 base and 6 bases, with 8 bases remaining between them. The germline gives CDR1 LGHNA, CDR2 YNFKEQ.

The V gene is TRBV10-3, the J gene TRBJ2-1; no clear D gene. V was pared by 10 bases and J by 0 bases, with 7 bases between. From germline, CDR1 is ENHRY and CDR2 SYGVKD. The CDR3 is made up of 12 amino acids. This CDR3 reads CATLSSYNEQFF. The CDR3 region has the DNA TGTGCCACACTAAGCTCCTACAATGAGCAGTTCTTC.

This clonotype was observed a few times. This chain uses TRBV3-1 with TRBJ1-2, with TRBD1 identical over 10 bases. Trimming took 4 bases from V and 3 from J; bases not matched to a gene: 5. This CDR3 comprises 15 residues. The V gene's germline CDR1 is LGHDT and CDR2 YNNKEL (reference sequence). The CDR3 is CASSPSTGGDYGYTF. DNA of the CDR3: TGTGCCAGCAGCCCATCGACAGGGGGCGACTATGGCTACACCTTC.

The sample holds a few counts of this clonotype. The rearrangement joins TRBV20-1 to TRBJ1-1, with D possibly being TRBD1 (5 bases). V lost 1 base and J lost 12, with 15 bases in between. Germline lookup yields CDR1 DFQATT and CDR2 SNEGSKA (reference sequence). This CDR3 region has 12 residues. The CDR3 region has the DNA TGCAGTGCTAGAGGGAGTTTCCAGGGCACTTTCTTT. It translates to CSARGSFQGTFF.

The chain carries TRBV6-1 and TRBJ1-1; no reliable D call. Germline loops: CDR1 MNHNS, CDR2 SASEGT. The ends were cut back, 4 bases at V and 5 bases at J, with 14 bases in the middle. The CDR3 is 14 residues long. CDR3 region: CASSVNPRGTEAFF. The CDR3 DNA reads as TGTGCCAGCAGTGTGAACCCCCGTGGGACTGAAGCTTTCTTT.

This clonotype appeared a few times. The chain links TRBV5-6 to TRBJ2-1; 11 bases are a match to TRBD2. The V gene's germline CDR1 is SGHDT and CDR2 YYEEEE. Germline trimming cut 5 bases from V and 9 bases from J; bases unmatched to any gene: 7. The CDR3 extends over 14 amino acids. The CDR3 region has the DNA TGTGCCAGCAGTGCGGGACTAGCGGTTTTTGAGCAGTTCTTC. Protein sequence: CASSAGLAVFEQFF.

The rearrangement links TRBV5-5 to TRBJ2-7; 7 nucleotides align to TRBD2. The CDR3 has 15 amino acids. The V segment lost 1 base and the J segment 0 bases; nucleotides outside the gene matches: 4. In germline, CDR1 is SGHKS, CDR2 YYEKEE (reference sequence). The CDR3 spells CASSLYGGTSYEQYF. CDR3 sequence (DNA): TGTGCCAGCAGCTTGTACGGGGGGACCTCCTACGAGCAGTACTTC.

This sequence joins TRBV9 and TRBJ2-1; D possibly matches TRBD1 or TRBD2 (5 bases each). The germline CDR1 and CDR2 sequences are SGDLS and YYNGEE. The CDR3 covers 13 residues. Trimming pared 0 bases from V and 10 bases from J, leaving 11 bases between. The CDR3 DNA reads TGTGCCAGCAGCGTAGACGGGGCTGGGGAGCAGTTCTTC. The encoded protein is CASSVDGAGEQFF.

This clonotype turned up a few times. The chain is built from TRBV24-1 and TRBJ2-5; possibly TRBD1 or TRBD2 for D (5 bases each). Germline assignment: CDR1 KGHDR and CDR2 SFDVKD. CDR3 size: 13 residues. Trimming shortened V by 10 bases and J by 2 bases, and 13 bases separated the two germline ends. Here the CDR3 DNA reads TGTGCCACGGGGGTTGGGAAGCAAGAGACCCAGTACTTC. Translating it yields CATGVGKQETQYF.

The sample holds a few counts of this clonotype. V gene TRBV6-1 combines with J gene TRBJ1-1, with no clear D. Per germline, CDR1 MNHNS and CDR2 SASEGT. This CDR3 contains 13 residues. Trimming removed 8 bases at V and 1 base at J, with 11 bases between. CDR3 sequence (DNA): TGTGCCAGCTACGTTTCCCCGAACACTGAAGCTTTCTTT. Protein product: CASYVSPNTEAFF.

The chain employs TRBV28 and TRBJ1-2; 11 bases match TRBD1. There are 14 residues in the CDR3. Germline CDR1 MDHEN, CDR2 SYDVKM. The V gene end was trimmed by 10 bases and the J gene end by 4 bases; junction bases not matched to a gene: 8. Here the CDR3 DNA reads TGTGCCACTAGAGGGACAGGGGGTTCCTATGGCTACACCTTC. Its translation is CATRGTGGSYGYTF.

The DNA of the CDR3 is TGTGCCATCCAAAGGCATTCGAACACTGAAGCTTTCTTT. Translated: CAIQRHSNTEAFF. The chain employs TRBV10-3 and TRBJ1-1; D not certain. The length of the CDR3 is 13 residues. Per germline, CDR1 ENHRY and CDR2 SYGVKD. The V and J ends lost 8 bases and 1 base respectively, with 11 bases between them.

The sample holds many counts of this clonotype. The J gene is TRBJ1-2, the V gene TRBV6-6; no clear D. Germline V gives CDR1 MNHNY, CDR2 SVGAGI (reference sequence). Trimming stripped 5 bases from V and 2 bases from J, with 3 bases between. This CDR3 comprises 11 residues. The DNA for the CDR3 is TGTGCCAGCAGTCCAAACTATGGCTACACCTTC. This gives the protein CASSPNYGYTF.

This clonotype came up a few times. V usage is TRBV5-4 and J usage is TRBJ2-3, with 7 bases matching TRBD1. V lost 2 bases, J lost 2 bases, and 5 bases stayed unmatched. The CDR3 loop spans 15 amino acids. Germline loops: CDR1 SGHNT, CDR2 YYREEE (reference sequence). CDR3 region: CASSLTGTVTDTQYF. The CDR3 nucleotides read TGTGCCAGCAGCTTAACCGGGACAGTCACAGATACGCAGTATTTT.

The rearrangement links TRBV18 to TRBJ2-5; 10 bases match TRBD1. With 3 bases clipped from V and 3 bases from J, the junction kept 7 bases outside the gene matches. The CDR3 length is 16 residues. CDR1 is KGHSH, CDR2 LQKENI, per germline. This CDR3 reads CASSPTPGQGKETQYF. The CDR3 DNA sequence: TGTGCCAGCTCACCGACACCGGGACAGGGGAAAGAGACCCAGTACTTC.

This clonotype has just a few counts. This CDR3 reads CASTPPGRDTEAFF. CDR3 bases: TGTGCCAGCACCCCACCGGGGAGGGACACTGAAGCTTTCTTT. This rearrangement joins TRBV6-1 to TRBJ1-1; D is undetermined. Trimming pared 7 bases from V and 3 bases from J, leaving 15 bases between. This CDR3 spans 14 amino acids. Per the germline V gene, CDR1 is MNHNS and CDR2 is SASEGT.

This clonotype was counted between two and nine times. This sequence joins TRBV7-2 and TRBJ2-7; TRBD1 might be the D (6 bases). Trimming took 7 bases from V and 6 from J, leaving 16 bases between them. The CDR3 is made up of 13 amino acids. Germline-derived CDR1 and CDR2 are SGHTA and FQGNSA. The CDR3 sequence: CASNYNRASEQYF. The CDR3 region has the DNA TGTGCCAGCAACTACAACAGGGCCTCCGAGCAGTACTTC. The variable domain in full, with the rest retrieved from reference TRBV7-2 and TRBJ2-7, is GAGVSQSPSNKVTEKGKDVELRCDPISGHTALYWYRQSLGQGLEFLIYFQGNSAPDKSGLPSDRFSAERTGGSVSTLTIQRTQQEDSAVYLCASNYNRASEQYFGPGTRLTVT.

Here the CDR3 DNA reads TGCAGTGCTAGAGGACACAACTGGGGCAATCAGCCCCAGCATTTT. As protein: CSARGHNWGNQPQHF. The chain links TRBV20-1 to TRBJ1-5; D gene uncertain. V lost 1 base and J lost 2, with 12 bases in between. The CDR3 runs to 15 residues. Germline values: CDR1 DFQATT, CDR2 SNEGSKA (reference sequence).

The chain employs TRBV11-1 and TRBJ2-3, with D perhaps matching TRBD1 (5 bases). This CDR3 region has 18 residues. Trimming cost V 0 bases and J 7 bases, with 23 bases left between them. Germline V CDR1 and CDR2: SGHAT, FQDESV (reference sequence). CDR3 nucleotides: TGTGCCAGCAGCTTAGCTGTGACAGCGATCCCCCCCGTCCATACGCAGTATTTT. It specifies CASSLAVTAIPPVHTQYF. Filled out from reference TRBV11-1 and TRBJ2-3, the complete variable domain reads EAEVAQSPRYKITEKSQAVAFWCDPISGHATLYWYRQILGQGPELLVQFQDESVVDDSQLPKDRFSAERLKGVDSTLKIQPAELGDSAMYLCASSLAVTAIPPVHTQYFGPGTRLTVL.